This T cell receptor (beta chain) was identified during a study of blood T cell repertoires in COVID-19. Study-level background: PBMCs, B-cell-depleted T cells, or T cells were the source of the cDNA or gDNA that made up the material.

TCRdb's copy holds only in-frame clones and misses some; the assay was immunoSEQ multiplex PCR. Of a few hundred thousand clones listed, 87% are singletons. The CDR3 totals 14 residues. The germline gives CDR1 SGHRS, CDR2 YFSETQ. Between the trimmed V and J ends, which lost 5 bases and 1 base, there was a span of 9 bases. The clonotype comes from a woman in her forties or fifties with acute or convalescent COVID-19. Sequenced sample: peripheral blood. V gene TRBV5-1 combines with J gene TRBJ1-4; D uncertain. The CDR3 bases are TGCGCCAGCAGACGGGGAGAAACTAATGAAAAACTGTTTTTT. Protein: CASRRGETNEKLFF.